The 25 T cell receptor beta chains presented below share a single source sample, sequenced in a study of blood T cell repertoires in COVID-19. TCRdb keeps only in-frame clones here, not all; method: immunoSEQ multiplex PCR. The repertoire holds 110,000 to 150,000 clones, with around 80% as singletons. Specimen: peripheral blood. The receptors were gathered from a man aged 55 to 70 with acute or convalescent COVID-19.

V and J are TRBV28 and TRBJ1-5, with D uncertain. The CDR3 covers 15 residues. Germline CDR1 and CDR2: MDHEN and SYDVKM. The CDR3 loop is CASALHQTSGQPQHF. The CDR3, as DNA: TGTGCTTCCGCCCTTCACCAAACATCTGGTCAGCCCCAGCATTTT.

Here the CDR3 reads CAWSVAGGDGYTF. CDR3 coding DNA: TGTGCCTGGAGTGTCGCCGGGGGAGATGGCTACACCTTC. The V call is TRBV30, the J call TRBJ1-2; D may be TRBD1 (5 bases). Trimming removed 0 bases from V and 6 bases from J, with 11 bases in between. CDR3 length equals 13 residues. The germline V gene has CDR1 GTSNPN and CDR2 SVGIG (reference sequence).

This clone was recorded many times. The chain uses TRBV28 and TRBJ1-3; 7 bases are a match to TRBD1. Germline V gene data show CDR1 as MDHEN and CDR2 as SYDVKM. V lost 8 bases, J lost 9 bases, and 7 bases stayed unmatched. The CDR3 has 12 residues. CDR3 coding DNA: TGTGCCAGCGAGGAGGGGGCAGGCACCATATATTTT. Translated: CASEEGAGTIYF.

This clone was observed a handful of times. V and J are TRBV11-2 and TRBJ1-6; the D is unclear. This CDR3 comprises 15 residues. Germline V CDR1 and CDR2: SGHAT, FQNNGV. The V end lost 1 base, the J end lost 7 bases, and 11 bases lay between the germline ends. CDR3 sequence (DNA): TGTGCCAGCAGCTTAGGACAAACAATGAATTCACCCCTCCACTTT. The encoded protein is CASSLGQTMNSPLHF.

The chain employs TRBV4-1 and TRBJ1-3; D not certain. Trimming pared 4 bases from V and 0 bases from J, leaving 13 bases between. CDR3 length: 16 residues. CDR1 is MGHRA, CDR2 YSYEKL, per germline. The DNA of the CDR3 is TGCGCCAGCAGCCTAGCTTTGGAGCTCTCTGGAAACACCATATATTTT. Translation: CASSLALELSGNTIYF.

The genes are TRBV7-9 and TRBJ2-2, with TRBD2 as a possible D gene (6 bases). This CDR3 comprises 15 residues. Germline CDR1 reads SEHNR; CDR2 reads FQNEAQ (reference sequence). With 1 base removed from V and 3 bases from J, the gap between germline ends came to 9 bases. CDR3 protein: CASSLGLGDTGELFF. The CDR3 DNA reads TGTGCCAGCAGCTTAGGACTAGGAGACACCGGGGAGCTGTTTTTT.

This chain links TRBV6-2 or TRBV6-3 with TRBJ1-4; no clear D gene. Germline loops: CDR1 MNHEY, CDR2 SVGEGT. CDR3 length equals 15 residues. V lost 6 bases to trimming and J lost 10 bases, with 21 bases between them. The CDR3 DNA is TGTGCCAGCAGCGGAAGGGAGGGTAGGAGTGCAAAACTGTTTTTT. Protein sequence: CASSGREGRSAKLFF.

The V call is TRBV5-1, the J call TRBJ2-2; a possible D gene is TRBD2 (6 bases). There are 15 residues in the CDR3. From germline, CDR1 is SGHRS and CDR2 YFSETQ. V was shortened by 5 bases and J by 4 bases, with 15 bases between the two germline ends. The CDR3 DNA reads as TGCGCCAGCAGTTTCGACGGGAGAACCACCGGGGAGCTGTTTTTT. This gives the protein CASSFDGRTTGELFF.

The chain couples TRBV27 to TRBJ1-2; D not certain. V lost 0 bases and J lost 4, with 6 bases in between. The germline V gene has CDR1 MNHEY and CDR2 SMNVEV (reference sequence). The CDR3 has 13 amino acids. Here the CDR3 reads CASSLSRGYGYTF. The CDR3 bases are TGTGCCAGCAGTTTATCCCGGGGCTATGGCTACACCTTC.

The chain carries TRBV6-4 and TRBJ2-5; TRBD1 is a possible D gene (5 bases). Trimming pared 4 bases from V and 1 base from J, leaving 25 bases between. From germline, CDR1 is MRHNA and CDR2 SNTAGT. The CDR3 spans 19 residues. CDR3 coding DNA: TGTGCCAGCAGTGGATGGGTTAGGGGCGAAAAATGGTCCCAAGAGACCCAGTACTTC. This sequence encodes CASSGWVRGEKWSQETQYF.

The rearrangement joins TRBV11-1 to TRBJ2-1; TRBD1 matches at 9 bases. CDR3 length equals 15 residues. Looked up from germline, CDR1 is SGHAT and CDR2 is FQDESV (reference sequence). V was pared by 3 bases and J by 2 bases, with 2 bases of the junction left unmatched. CDR3 sequence: CASSLGQGPYNEQFF. Written as DNA, the CDR3 is TGTGCCAGCAGCTTGGGACAGGGACCCTACAATGAGCAGTTCTTC.

This sequence joins TRBV28 and TRBJ1-2; TRBD1 matches at 8 bases. Looked up from germline, CDR1 is MDHEN and CDR2 is SYDVKM. This CDR3 has 13 amino acids. J lost 8 bases, V lost 6 bases, and 8 bases had no gene match. The CDR3 sequence is CASSWDRSEGYTF. The CDR3 DNA sequence: TGTGCCAGCAGCTGGGACAGGTCTGAGGGCTACACCTTC.

This chain uses TRBV5-4 with TRBJ2-7, with 9 nucleotides matching TRBD2. The CDR3 has 15 amino acids. The germline V gene encodes CDR1 SGHNT and CDR2 YYREEE (reference sequence). Trimming at V came to 5 bases and at J to 3 bases, leaving 9 bases not matched to a gene. Here the CDR3 reads CASSRVSSGDYEQYF. CDR3 in DNA: TGTGCCAGCAGTCGGGTTTCTAGCGGGGACTACGAGCAGTACTTC.

The chain recombines TRBV9 with TRBJ1-2; maybe TRBD1 (5 bases). The V end lost 0 bases, the J end lost 4 bases, and 13 bases lay between the germline ends. CDR1 and CDR2 from the germline V gene are SGDLS and YYNGEE. There are 15 residues in the CDR3. The CDR3 here is CASSVAVGGTYGYTF. DNA of the CDR3: TGTGCCAGCAGCGTAGCGGTCGGGGGAACCTATGGCTACACCTTC.

The genes are TRBV10-3 and TRBJ2-2, with a weak D call TRBD1 (5 bases). The CDR3 contains 15 residues. V was pared by 4 bases and J by 5 bases, with 14 bases between. Germline-derived CDR1 and CDR2 are ENHRY and SYGVKD. CDR3 loop: CAISAGGSGTGELFF. DNA of the CDR3: TGTGCCATCAGTGCTGGTGGGTCAGGGACCGGGGAGCTGTTTTTT.

The table lists this clone with a count of one. The chain joins TRBV24-1 to TRBJ1-6; 7 nucleotides line up with TRBD1. V lost 6 bases to trimming and J lost 5 bases; unmatched junction nucleotides: 3. Per the germline V gene, CDR1 is KGHDR and CDR2 is SFDVKD. There are 14 residues in the CDR3. The CDR3 nucleotides read TGTGCCACCAGTCCGGGACAGAATAATTCACCCCTCCACTTT. It yields the protein CATSPGQNNSPLHF.

The chain has TRBV9 and TRBJ2-5; 8 bases are a match to TRBD1. Germline V gene data show CDR1 as SGDLS and CDR2 as YYNGEE. The CDR3 totals 15 residues. With V trimmed by 0 bases and J by 5 bases, 6 bases remained unmatched. The CDR3 DNA reads TGTGCCAGCAGCGTAGGGGCAGGGGGCACGGAGACCCAGTACTTC. Its translation: CASSVGAGGTETQYF.

The chain has TRBV5-1 and TRBJ2-3; 10 bases line up with TRBD2. The CDR3 is made up of 14 amino acids. In germline, CDR1 is SGHRS, CDR2 YFSETQ. V dropped 4 bases and J dropped 5; count of bases not matched to a gene: 4. CDR3 DNA: TGCGCCAGCAGCCTCGGACTAGCGGTAGATACGCAGTATTTT. Protein product: CASSLGLAVDTQYF.

This clone was observed once. V gene TRBV7-9 combines with J gene TRBJ1-4; the D is unclear. Germline assignment: CDR1 SEHNR and CDR2 FQNEAQ (reference sequence). CDR3 length equals 12 residues. Trimming took off 1 base at V and 12 bases at J, with 9 bases between the two ends. DNA for the CDR3: TGTGCCAGCAGCTTAGTGGGAGAAGAACTGTTTTTT. This gives the protein CASSLVGEELFF. The complete variable domain, with remaining parts taken from reference TRBV7-9 and TRBJ1-4, reads DTGVSQNPRHKITKRGQNVTFRCDPISEHNRLYWYRQTLGQGPEFLTYFQNEAQLEKSRLLSDRFSAERPKGSFSTLEIQRTEQGDSAMYLCASSLVGEELFFGSGTQLSVL.

The gene calls are TRBV7-3 and TRBJ2-3; 9 bases match TRBD2. The CDR3 contains 17 residues. V dropped 2 bases and J dropped 4; count of bases not matched to a gene: 10. Germline assignment: CDR1 SGHTA and CDR2 FQGTGA. The CDR3 region is CASSLLGGSGSSDTQYF. CDR3 bases: TGTGCCAGCAGCTTACTGGGGGGTAGCGGGAGTTCAGATACGCAGTATTTT.

This sequence joins TRBV25-1 and TRBJ1-4; TRBD1 matches at 7 bases. The germline CDR1 and CDR2 sequences are MGHDK and SYGVNS. The CDR3 loop spans 12 amino acids. V lost 9 bases, J lost 11 bases, and 9 bases stayed unmatched. CDR3 nucleotide sequence: TGTGCCAGTGCCCGGGACAGTTGGAAACTGTTTTTT. Translated, it gives CASARDSWKLFF.

This clone was recorded once. The gene calls are TRBV28 and TRBJ1-6; TRBD1 aligns across 7 bases. The V gene's germline CDR1 is MDHEN and CDR2 SYDVKM. V lost 2 bases to trimming and J lost 2 bases; unmatched junction nucleotides: 3. The CDR3 consists of 16 residues. This CDR3 reads CASSLDTGAYNSPLHF. The CDR3 nucleotides are TGTGCCAGCAGTTTAGATACAGGGGCCTATAATTCACCCCTCCACTTT.

This clone appeared a single time. The rearrangement joins TRBV5-6 to TRBJ1-6; D call uncertain. V lost 3 bases to trimming and J lost 9 bases, with 10 bases between them. The CDR3 is made up of 13 amino acids. CDR1 SGHDT and CDR2 YYEEEE come from the germline V gene. The DNA of the CDR3 is TGTGCCAGCAGCTGGGTAGGAGGTTCACCCCTCCACTTT. It yields the protein CASSWVGGSPLHF. The entire variable domain, with the rest obtained from reference TRBV5-6 and TRBJ1-6, is as follows: DAGVTQSPTHLIKTRGQQVTLRCSPKSGHDTVSWYQQALGQGPQFIFQYYEEEERQRGNFPDRFSGHQFPNYSSELNVNALLLGDSALYLCASSWVGGSPLHFGNGTRLTVT.

This clone was counted between two and nine times. The V and J genes are TRBV9 and TRBJ2-1; 11 bases map to TRBD2. Germline trimming cut 3 bases from V and 4 bases from J; bases unmatched to any gene: 6. The CDR3 is made up of 16 amino acids. The V gene's germline CDR1 is SGDLS and CDR2 YYNGEE. This chain's CDR3 is CASSELLAGAYNEQFF. The CDR3, as DNA: TGTGCCAGCAGCGAGCTACTAGCGGGAGCTTACAATGAGCAGTTCTTC. Together with reference TRBV9 and TRBJ2-1, the CDR3 gives the full variable domain: DSGVTQTPKHLITATGQRVTLRCSPRSGDLSVYWYQQSLDQGLQFLIQYYNGEERAKGNILERFSAQQFPDLHSELNLSSLELGDSALYFCASSELLAGAYNEQFFGPGTRLTVL.

The gene calls are TRBV10-2 and TRBJ2-3; unclear D gene. Trimming removed 5 bases at V and 5 bases at J, with 8 bases between. Germline CDR1 and CDR2: WSHSY and SAAADI. The CDR3 is 12 amino acids. This chain's CDR3 is CASSFGGDTQYF. CDR3 DNA: TGCGCCAGCAGTTTCGGCGGAGATACGCAGTATTTT.